This TCR beta chain is from a study of blood T cell repertoires in COVID-19. The wider study: Researchers got acute and convalescent COVID-19 samples from the United States, Italy and Spain. T cells, B-cell-depleted T cells, or PBMCs supplied cDNA or gDNA.

CDR1 is SGHTA, CDR2 FQGNSA, per germline. Germline trimming cut 1 base from V and 5 bases from J; bases unmatched to any gene: 7. The CDR3 extends over 18 amino acids. The authors' processing: Estimated nucleated cell counts came from reference gene primer amplification. Only in-frame clones appear in the TCRdb table, and some are missing; sequencing was by immunoSEQ multiplex PCR. Clone size and V and J calls were adopted from that table, with D and trimming inferred from the DNA. The table records approximately 230,000 clones, roughly 84% of them present only once. This clone was counted once. This TCR derives from a man younger than 40 with active or convalescent COVID-19. The V call is TRBV7-2, the J call TRBJ2-3; TRBD2 matches at 15 bases. Material for sequencing was peripheral blood. CDR3 residues: CASSLGTSGREVRDTQYF. CDR3 in DNA: TGTGCCAGCAGCTTAGGGACTAGCGGGAGGGAGGTGAGAGATACGCAGTATTTT.